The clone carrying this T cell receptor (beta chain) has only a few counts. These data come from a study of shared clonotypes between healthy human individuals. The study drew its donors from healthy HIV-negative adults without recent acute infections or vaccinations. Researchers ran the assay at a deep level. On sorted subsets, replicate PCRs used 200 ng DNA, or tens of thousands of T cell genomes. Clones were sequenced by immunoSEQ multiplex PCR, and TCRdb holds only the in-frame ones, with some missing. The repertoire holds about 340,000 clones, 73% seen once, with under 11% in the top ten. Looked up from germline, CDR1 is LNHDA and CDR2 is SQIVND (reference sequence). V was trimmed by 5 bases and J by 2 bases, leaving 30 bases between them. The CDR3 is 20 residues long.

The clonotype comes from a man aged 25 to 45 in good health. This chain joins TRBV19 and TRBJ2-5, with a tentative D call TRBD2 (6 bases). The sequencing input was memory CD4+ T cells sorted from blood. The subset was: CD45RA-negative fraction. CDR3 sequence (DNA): TGTGCCAGTAGTCCCGCCCCCACTAGCTTCTGGGGCAAACTTCAAGAGACCCAGTACTTC. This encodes CASSPAPTSFWGKLQETQYF.